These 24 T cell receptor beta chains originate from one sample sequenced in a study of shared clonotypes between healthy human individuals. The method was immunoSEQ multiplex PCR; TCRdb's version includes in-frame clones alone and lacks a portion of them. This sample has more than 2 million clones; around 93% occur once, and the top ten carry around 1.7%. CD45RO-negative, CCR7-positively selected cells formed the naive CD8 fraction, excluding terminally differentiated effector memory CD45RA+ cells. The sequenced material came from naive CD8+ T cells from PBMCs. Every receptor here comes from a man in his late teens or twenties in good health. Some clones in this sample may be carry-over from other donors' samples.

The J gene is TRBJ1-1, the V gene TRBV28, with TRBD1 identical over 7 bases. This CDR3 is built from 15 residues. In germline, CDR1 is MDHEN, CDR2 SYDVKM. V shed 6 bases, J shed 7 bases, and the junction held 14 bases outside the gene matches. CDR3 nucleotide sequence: TGTGCCAGCAGCCCCGGCAAGAACAGGGGAGGTGAAGCTTTCTTT. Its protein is CASSPGKNRGGEAFF.

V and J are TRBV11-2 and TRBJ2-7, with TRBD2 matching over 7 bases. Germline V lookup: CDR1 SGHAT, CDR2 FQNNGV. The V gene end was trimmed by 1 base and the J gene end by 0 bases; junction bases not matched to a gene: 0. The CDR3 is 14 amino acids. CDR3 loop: CASSLGLASYEQYF. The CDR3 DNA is TGTGCCAGCAGCTTAGGACTAGCCTCCTACGAGCAGTACTTC.

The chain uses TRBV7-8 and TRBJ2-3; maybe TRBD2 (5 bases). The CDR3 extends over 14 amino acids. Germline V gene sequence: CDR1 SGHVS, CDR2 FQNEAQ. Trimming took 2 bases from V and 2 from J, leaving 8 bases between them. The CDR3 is CASSLLGATDTQYF. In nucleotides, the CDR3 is TGTGCCAGCAGCTTACTGGGAGCCACAGATACGCAGTATTTT.

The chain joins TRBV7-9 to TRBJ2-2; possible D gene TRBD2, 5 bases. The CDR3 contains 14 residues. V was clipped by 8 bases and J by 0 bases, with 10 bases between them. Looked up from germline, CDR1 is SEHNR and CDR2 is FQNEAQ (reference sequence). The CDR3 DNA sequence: TGTGCCAGCCTCGGGGTCCCGAACACCGGGGAGCTGTTTTTT. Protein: CASLGVPNTGELFF.

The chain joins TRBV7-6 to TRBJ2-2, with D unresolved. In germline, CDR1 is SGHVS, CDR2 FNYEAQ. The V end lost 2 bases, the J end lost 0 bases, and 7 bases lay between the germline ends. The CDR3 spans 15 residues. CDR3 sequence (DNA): TGTGCCAGCAGCTTACTCGCGACGAACACCGGGGAGCTGTTTTTT. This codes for CASSLLATNTGELFF. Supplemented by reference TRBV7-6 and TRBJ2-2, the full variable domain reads GAGVSQSPRYKVTKRGQDVALRCDPISGHVSLYWYRQALGQGPEFLTYFNYEAQQDKSGLPNDRFSAERPEGSISTLTIQRTEQRDSAMYRCASSLLATNTGELFFGEGSRLTVL.

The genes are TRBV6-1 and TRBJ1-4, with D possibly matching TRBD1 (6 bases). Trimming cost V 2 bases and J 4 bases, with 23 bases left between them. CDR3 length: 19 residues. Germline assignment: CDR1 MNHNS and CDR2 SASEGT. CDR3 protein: CASSELTGGGTRFNEKLFF. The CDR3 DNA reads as TGTGCCAGCAGTGAATTAACGGGGGGCGGGACAAGATTTAATGAAAAACTGTTTTTT.

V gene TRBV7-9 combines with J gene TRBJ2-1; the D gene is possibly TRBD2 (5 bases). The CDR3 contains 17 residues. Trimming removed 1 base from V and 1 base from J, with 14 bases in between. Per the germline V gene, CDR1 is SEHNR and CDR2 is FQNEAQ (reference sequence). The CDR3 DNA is TGTGCCAGCAGCTTAGGGGAAGGACTGGAGTCCTACAATGAGCAGTTCTTC. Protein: CASSLGEGLESYNEQFF. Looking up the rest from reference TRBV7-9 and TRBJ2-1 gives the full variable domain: DTGVSQNPRHKITKRGQNVTFRCDPISEHNRLYWYRQTLGQGPEFLTYFQNEAQLEKSRLLSDRFSAERPKGSFSTLEIQRTEQGDSAMYLCASSLGEGLESYNEQFFGPGTRLTVL.

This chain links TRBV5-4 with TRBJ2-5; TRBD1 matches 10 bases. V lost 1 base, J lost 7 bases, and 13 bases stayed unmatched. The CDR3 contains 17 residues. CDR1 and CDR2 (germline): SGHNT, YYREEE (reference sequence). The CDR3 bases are TGTGCCAGCAGCTTGCAGAGGACAGGGGGACTGGGGGGGACCCAGTACTTC. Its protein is CASSLQRTGGLGGTQYF.

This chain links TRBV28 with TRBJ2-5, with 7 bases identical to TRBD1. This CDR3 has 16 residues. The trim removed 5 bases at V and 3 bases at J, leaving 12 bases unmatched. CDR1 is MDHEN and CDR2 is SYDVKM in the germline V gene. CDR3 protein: CASSHRTGWGKETQYF. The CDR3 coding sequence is TGTGCCAGCAGTCACCGGACAGGATGGGGTAAAGAGACCCAGTACTTC.

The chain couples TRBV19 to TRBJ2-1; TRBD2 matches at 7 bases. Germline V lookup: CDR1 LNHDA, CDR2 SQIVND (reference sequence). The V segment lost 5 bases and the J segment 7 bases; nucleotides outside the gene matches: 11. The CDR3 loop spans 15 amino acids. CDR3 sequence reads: CASSPTTSWVNEQFF. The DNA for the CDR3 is TGTGCCAGTAGTCCTACGACTAGCTGGGTGAATGAGCAGTTCTTC.

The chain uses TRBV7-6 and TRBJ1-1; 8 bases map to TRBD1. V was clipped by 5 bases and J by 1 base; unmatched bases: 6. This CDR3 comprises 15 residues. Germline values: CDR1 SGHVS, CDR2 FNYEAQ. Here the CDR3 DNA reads TGTGCCAGCAGCGCCCGACAGGGGAAGAACACTGAAGCTTTCTTT. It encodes CASSARQGKNTEAFF.

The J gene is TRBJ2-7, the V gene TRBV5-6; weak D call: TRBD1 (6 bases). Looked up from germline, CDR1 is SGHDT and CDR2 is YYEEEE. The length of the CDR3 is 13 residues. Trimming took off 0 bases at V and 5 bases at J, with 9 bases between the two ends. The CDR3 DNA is TGTGCCAGCAGCTTGGTGGGGGCCCACGAGCAGTACTTC. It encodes CASSLVGAHEQYF.

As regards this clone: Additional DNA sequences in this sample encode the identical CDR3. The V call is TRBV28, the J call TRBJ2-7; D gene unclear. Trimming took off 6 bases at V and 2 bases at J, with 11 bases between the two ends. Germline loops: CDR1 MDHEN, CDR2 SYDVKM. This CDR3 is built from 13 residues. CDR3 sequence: CASSPRTTYEQYF. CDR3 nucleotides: TGTGCCAGCAGCCCTCGTACCACCTACGAGCAGTACTTC.

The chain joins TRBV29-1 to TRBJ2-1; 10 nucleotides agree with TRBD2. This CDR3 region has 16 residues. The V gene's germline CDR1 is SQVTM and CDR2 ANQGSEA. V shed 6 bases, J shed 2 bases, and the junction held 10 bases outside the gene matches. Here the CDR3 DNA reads TGCAGCGTCACGGGCCTAGCGGGAGTGGCCTACAATGAGCAGTTCTTC. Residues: CSVTGLAGVAYNEQFF.

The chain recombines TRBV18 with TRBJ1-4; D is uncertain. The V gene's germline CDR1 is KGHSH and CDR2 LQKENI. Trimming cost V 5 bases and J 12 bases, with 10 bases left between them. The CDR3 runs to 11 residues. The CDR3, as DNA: TGTGCCAGCTCAGGGCAGAGGGAACTGTTTTTT. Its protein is CASSGQRELFF.

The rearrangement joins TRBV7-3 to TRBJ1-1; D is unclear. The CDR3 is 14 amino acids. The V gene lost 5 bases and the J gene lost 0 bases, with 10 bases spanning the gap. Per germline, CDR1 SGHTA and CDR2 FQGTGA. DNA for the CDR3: TGTGCCAGCAGCGCCGGCGGCTTGAACACTGAAGCTTTCTTT. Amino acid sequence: CASSAGGLNTEAFF. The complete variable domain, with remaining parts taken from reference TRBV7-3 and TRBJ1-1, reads GAGVSQTPSNKVTEKGKYVELRCDPISGHTALYWYRQSLGQGPEFLIYFQGTGAADDSGLPNDRFFAVRPEGSVSTLKIQRTERGDSAVYLCASSAGGLNTEAFFGQGTRLTVV.

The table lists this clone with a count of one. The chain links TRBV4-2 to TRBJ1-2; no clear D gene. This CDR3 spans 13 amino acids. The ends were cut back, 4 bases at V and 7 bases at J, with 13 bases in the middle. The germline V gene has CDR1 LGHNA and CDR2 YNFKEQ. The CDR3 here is CASSPTEGGGYTF. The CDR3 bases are TGTGCCAGCAGCCCAACGGAGGGAGGTGGCTACACCTTC.

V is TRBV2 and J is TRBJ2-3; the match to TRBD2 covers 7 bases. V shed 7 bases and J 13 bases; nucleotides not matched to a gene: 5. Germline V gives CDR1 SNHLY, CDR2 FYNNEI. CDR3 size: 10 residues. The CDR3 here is CASKGAGKYF. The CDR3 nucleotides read TGTGCCAGCAAAGGAGCGGGGAAGTATTTT. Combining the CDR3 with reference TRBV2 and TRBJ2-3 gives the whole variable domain EPEVTQTPSHQVTQMGQEVILRCVPISNHLYFYWYRQILGQKVEFLVSFYNNEISEKSEIFDDQFSVERPDGSNFTLKIRSTKLEDSAMYFCASKGAGKYFGPGTRLTVL.

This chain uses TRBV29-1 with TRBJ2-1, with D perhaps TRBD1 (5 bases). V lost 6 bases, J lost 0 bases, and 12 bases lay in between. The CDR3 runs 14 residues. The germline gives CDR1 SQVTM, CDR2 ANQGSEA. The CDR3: CSVATDSSYNEQFF. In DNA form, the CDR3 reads TGCAGCGTCGCCACTGACAGCTCCTACAATGAGCAGTTCTTC.

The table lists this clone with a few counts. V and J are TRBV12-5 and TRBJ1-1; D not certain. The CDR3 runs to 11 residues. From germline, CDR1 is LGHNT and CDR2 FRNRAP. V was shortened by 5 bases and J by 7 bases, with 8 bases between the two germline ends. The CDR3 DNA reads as TGTGCTAGTGGTGTCTGGGTTGAAGCTTTCTTT. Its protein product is CASGVWVEAFF.

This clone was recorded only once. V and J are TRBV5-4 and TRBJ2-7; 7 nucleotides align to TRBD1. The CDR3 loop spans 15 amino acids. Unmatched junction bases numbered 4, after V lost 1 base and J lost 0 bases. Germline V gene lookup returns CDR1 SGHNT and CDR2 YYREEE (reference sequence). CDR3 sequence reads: CASSLNTGDSYEQYF. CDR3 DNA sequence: TGTGCCAGCAGCTTGAACACAGGGGACTCCTACGAGCAGTACTTC.

The DNA of the CDR3 is TGCGCCAGCAGCTTGGCGGAGGCCGGAACGCTCACAGATACGCAGTATTTT. This sequence encodes CASSLAEAGTLTDTQYF. J is TRBJ2-3 and V is TRBV5-1; possibly TRBD2 for D (5 bases). V was shortened by 0 bases and J by 2 bases, with 16 bases between the two germline ends. The CDR3 contains 17 residues. The germline gives CDR1 SGHRS, CDR2 YFSETQ.

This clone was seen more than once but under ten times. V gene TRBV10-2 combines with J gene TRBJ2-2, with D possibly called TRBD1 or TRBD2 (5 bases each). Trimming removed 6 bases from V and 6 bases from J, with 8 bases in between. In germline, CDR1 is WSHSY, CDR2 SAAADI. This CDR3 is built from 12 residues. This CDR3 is CASRGDSGELFF. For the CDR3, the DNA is TGCGCCAGCAGGGGGGATTCCGGGGAGCTGTTTTTT.

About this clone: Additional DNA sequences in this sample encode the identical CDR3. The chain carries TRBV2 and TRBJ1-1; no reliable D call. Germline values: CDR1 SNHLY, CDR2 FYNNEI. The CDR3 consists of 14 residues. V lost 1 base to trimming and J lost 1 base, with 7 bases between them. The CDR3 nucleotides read TGTGCCAGCAGTGAAGGCGGAGAGAACACTGAAGCTTTCTTT. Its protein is CASSEGGENTEAFF.